This T cell receptor beta chain stems from a study of cytomegalovirus exposure and HLA in healthy donors. Turning to this clone: Its antigen is unknown.

Study conclusions and caveats: Researchers catalogued 150 or so TCR beta chains as cytomegalovirus-associated.

The PCR was carried out with 60 Vbeta primers and 13 Jbeta primers. Method: immunoSEQ multiplex PCR; TCRdb's copy keeps in-frame clones and lacks some. The table lists about 98,000 clones, about 70% of them singletons. The CDR3 runs 15 residues. With V trimmed by 0 bases and J by 4 bases, 5 bases remained unmatched. Germline lookup yields CDR1 SGHDT and CDR2 YYEEEE. The clonotype comes from a human donor in good health. The chain combines TRBV5-6 with TRBJ2-3; 7 bases align to TRBD2. Sequenced material: PBMCs. CDR3 DNA: TGTGCCAGCAGCTTGGGGGGGGGAGTCGCAGATACGCAGTATTTT. Amino acid sequence: CASSLGGGVADTQYF.